This T cell receptor beta chain was documented in a study of CD8 T cells in ankylosing spondylitis. At least ten counts were recorded for this clonotype. Its cognate antigen is unknown. Study-wide results and limits: Seemingly characteristic of ankylosing spondylitis blood was a TCR beta motif consisting of about 8 highly homologous variants.

Germline values: CDR1 SNHLY, CDR2 FYNNEI. The V segment lost 2 bases and the J segment 0 bases; nucleotides outside the gene matches: 14. The CDR3 covers 20 residues. TCRdb fed the 5' RACE reads into MiXCR, producing one record per CDR3 protein. The sample lists about 220,000 distinct CDR3 sequences; approximately 7.4% were seen once. The clonotype originates from a male donor with ankylosing spondylitis. Sequencing input: blood, either unsorted or a sorted T cell fraction (not recorded which). This rearrangement joins TRBV2 to TRBJ1-4; 8 bases map to TRBD1. CDR3 protein: CASSEYLLDRGSATNEKLFF. In DNA form, the CDR3 reads TGTGCCAGCAGTGAATACCTTCTTGACAGGGGCTCTGCAACTAATGAAAAACTGTTTTTT.